This is a list of T cell receptor beta chains from one sample in a study of cytomegalovirus exposure and HLA in healthy donors. Profiled with immunoSEQ multiplex PCR; TCRdb holds only in-frame clones, not every one. The sample holds approximately 85,000 clones, around 80% seen once. Sequencing input: PBMCs. The receptors were sampled from a woman in her forties or fifties in good health and CMV-seropositive. CDR3s include the opening cysteine and the closing phenylalanine or tryptophan. Each record gives: CDR3 protein, CDR3 DNA, J gene, V gene, D gene, clone size. A D gene is named only where the DNA matches it firmly. Part of the rows lack a size; the others show once, few, many or a class for expanded clones.

CDR3 protein: CASSPRGGQASLPFF
CDR3 DNA: TGTGCCAGCAGCCCCCGAGGGGGACAGGCTTCTTTACCTTTCTTT
J gene: TRBJ1-1
V gene: TRBV11-2
D gene: TRBD1
clone size: few

CDR3 protein: CASTPFGLMNTEAFF
CDR3 DNA: TGTGCCAGCACCCCCTTCGGACTGATGAACACTGAAGCTTTCTTT
J gene: TRBJ1-1
V gene: TRBV18
D gene: -
clone size: -

CDR3 protein: CASSGGDRGTNEKLFF
CDR3 DNA: TGTGCCAGCAGCGGGGGGGACAGGGGAACTAATGAAAAACTGTTTTTT
J gene: TRBJ1-4
V gene: TRBV5-4
D gene: TRBD1
clone size: -

CDR3 protein: CASSSGGELFF
CDR3 DNA: TGTGCCAGCAGCTCGGGCGGGGAGCTGTTTTTT
J gene: TRBJ2-2
V gene: TRBV7-8
D gene: -
clone size: -

CDR3 protein: CASSLGRGEKLFF
CDR3 DNA: TGTGCCAGCAGCTTAGGCCGAGGTGAAAAACTGTTTTTT
J gene: TRBJ1-4
V gene: TRBV13
D gene: -
clone size: -

CDR3 protein: CASSPRTGHTEAFF
CDR3 DNA: TGTGCCAGTAGTCCCCGGACAGGGCACACTGAAGCTTTCTTT
J gene: TRBJ1-1
V gene: TRBV19
D gene: TRBD1
clone size: -

CDR3 protein: CASSLADRGKTQYF
CDR3 DNA: TGCGCCAGCAGCTTGGCCGATCGGGGAAAGACCCAGTACTTC
J gene: TRBJ2-5
V gene: TRBV5-1
D gene: -
clone size: -

CDR3 protein: CSSSRRLAGLQETQYF
CDR3 DNA: TGTTCCAGCAGCCGCCGACTAGCGGGACTGCAAGAGACCCAGTACTTC
J gene: TRBJ2-5
V gene: TRBV7-9
D gene: TRBD2
clone size: -

CDR3 protein: CASSESSNTIYF
CDR3 DNA: TGCGCCAGCAGTGAGTCGAGTAACACCATATATTTT
J gene: TRBJ1-3
V gene: TRBV10-2
D gene: -
clone size: -

CDR3 protein: CASSEGTGNTGELFF
CDR3 DNA: TGTGCCAGCAGTGAAGGGACAGGGAACACCGGGGAGCTGTTTTTT
J gene: TRBJ2-2
V gene: TRBV6-4
D gene: TRBD1
clone size: -

CDR3 protein: CAWRVAARSYNSPLHF
CDR3 DNA: TGTGCCTGGAGGGTGGCAGCGCGGTCCTATAATTCACCCCTCCACTTT
J gene: TRBJ1-6
V gene: TRBV30
D gene: -
clone size: -

CDR3 protein: CASSLWGQGAYTEAFF
CDR3 DNA: TGTGCCAGCAGCTTGTGGGGGCAGGGGGCATACACTGAAGCTTTCTTT
J gene: TRBJ1-1
V gene: TRBV5-8
D gene: TRBD1
clone size: once

CDR3 protein: CSVVTDRANEQFF
CDR3 DNA: TGCAGCGTTGTAACGGACAGGGCCAATGAGCAGTTCTTC
J gene: TRBJ2-1
V gene: TRBV29-1
D gene: TRBD1
clone size: -

CDR3 protein: CAWTQGLNQPQHF
CDR3 DNA: TGTGCCTGGACCCAGGGTTTAAATCAGCCCCAGCATTTT
J gene: TRBJ1-5
V gene: TRBV30
D gene: -
clone size: -

CDR3 protein: CAISESERDISYNEQFF
CDR3 DNA: TGTGCCATCAGTGAGTCTGAGCGGGACATCTCCTACAATGAGCAGTTCTTC
J gene: TRBJ2-1
V gene: TRBV10-3
D gene: -
clone size: -

CDR3 protein: CASSISLFIIAGMETQYF
CDR3 DNA: TGTGCCAGTAGTATATCCCTCTTTATAATAGCGGGGATGGAGACCCAGTACTTC
J gene: TRBJ2-5
V gene: TRBV19
D gene: TRBD2
clone size: once

CDR3 protein: CASSTLGQGEDTQYF
CDR3 DNA: TGTGCCAGTAGTACCCTGGGACAGGGCGAAGATACGCAGTATTTT
J gene: TRBJ2-3
V gene: TRBV19
D gene: TRBD1
clone size: -

CDR3 protein: CASSHLGAAPSDTQYF
CDR3 DNA: TGCGCCAGCAGCCATTTAGGGGCGGCTCCGTCAGATACGCAGTATTTT
J gene: TRBJ2-3
V gene: TRBV4-1
D gene: -
clone size: -

CDR3 protein: CASSRDTTGELFF
CDR3 DNA: TGCGCCAGCAGCCGTGACACCACCGGGGAGCTGTTTTTT
J gene: TRBJ2-2
V gene: TRBV5-1
D gene: -
clone size: -

CDR3 protein: CASSGRRGGQFF
CDR3 DNA: TGCGCCAGCAGTGGGCGTAGGGGTGGGCAGTTCTTC
J gene: TRBJ2-1
V gene: TRBV10-1
D gene: -
clone size: -

CDR3 protein: CSSRRGMGGYTF
CDR3 DNA: TGTTCCAGCAGAAGAGGGATGGGCGGCTACACCTTC
J gene: TRBJ1-2
V gene: TRBV7-9
D gene: -
clone size: -

CDR3 protein: CSVEVYRAGTEAFF
CDR3 DNA: TGCAGCGTTGAAGTCTACAGGGCGGGCACTGAAGCTTTCTTT
J gene: TRBJ1-1
V gene: TRBV29-1
D gene: -
clone size: -

CDR3 protein: CASSPRPGQGRTDTQYF
CDR3 DNA: TGCGCCAGCAGCCCCAGACCGGGACAGGGGAGGACAGATACGCAGTATTTT
J gene: TRBJ2-3
V gene: TRBV5-1
D gene: TRBD1
clone size: -

CDR3 protein: CASSLQGAGETQYF
CDR3 DNA: TGTGCCAGCAGCTTGCAGGGGGCCGGGGAGACCCAGTACTTC
J gene: TRBJ2-5
V gene: TRBV5-4
D gene: TRBD1
clone size: -

CDR3 protein: CSVQDRGKTQYF
CDR3 DNA: TGCAGCGTTCAGGACAGGGGAAAGACCCAGTACTTC
J gene: TRBJ2-5
V gene: TRBV29-1
D gene: TRBD1
clone size: -

CDR3 protein: CSGGHLNYGYTF
CDR3 DNA: TGCAGCGGGGGACACCTTAACTATGGCTACACCTTC
J gene: TRBJ1-2
V gene: TRBV29-1
D gene: -
clone size: -

CDR3 protein: CASSLGSSYEQYF
CDR3 DNA: TGTGCCAGCAGCCTTGGGAGCTCCTACGAGCAGTACTTC
J gene: TRBJ2-7
V gene: TRBV5-6
D gene: -
clone size: -

CDR3 protein: CASSGGQGINIQYF
CDR3 DNA: TGCGCCAGCAGCGGGGGACAGGGTATAAACATTCAGTACTTC
J gene: TRBJ2-4
V gene: TRBV5-1
D gene: TRBD1
clone size: -

CDR3 protein: CASSYGGYGYTF
CDR3 DNA: TGTGCCAGCAGTTACGGCGGCTATGGCTACACCTTC
J gene: TRBJ1-2
V gene: TRBV6-5
D gene: -
clone size: -

CDR3 protein: CASSLESGNMDEQFF
CDR3 DNA: TGCGCCAGCAGCTTGGAAAGCGGAAATATGGATGAGCAGTTCTTC
J gene: TRBJ2-1
V gene: TRBV5-1
D gene: -
clone size: -

CDR3 protein: CASSLEVAGELFF
CDR3 DNA: TGTGCCAGCAGTTTGGAGGTGGCCGGGGAGCTGTTTTTT
J gene: TRBJ2-2
V gene: TRBV6-5
D gene: -
clone size: few

CDR3 protein: CASSSGQGRNEKLFF
CDR3 DNA: TGTGCCAGTAGTAGCGGACAGGGGAGGAATGAAAAACTGTTTTTT
J gene: TRBJ1-4
V gene: TRBV19
D gene: TRBD1
clone size: -

CDR3 protein: CASSGGQGFYSNQPQHF
CDR3 DNA: TGTGCCAGCAGCGGGGGACAGGGCTTTTATAGCAATCAGCCCCAGCATTTT
J gene: TRBJ1-5
V gene: TRBV5-5
D gene: TRBD1
clone size: -

CDR3 protein: CASSQVEGEQFF
CDR3 DNA: TGCGCCAGCAGCCAAGTCGAGGGTGAGCAGTTCTTC
J gene: TRBJ2-1
V gene: TRBV4-1
D gene: -
clone size: -

CDR3 protein: CASSRGGRGLGNEQFF
CDR3 DNA: TGCGCCAGCAGCCGTGGGGGGAGGGGTCTAGGAAATGAGCAGTTCTTC
J gene: TRBJ2-1
V gene: TRBV5-1
D gene: TRBD2
clone size: -

CDR3 protein: CASSPDRGRLLGYTF
CDR3 DNA: TGTGCCAGCAGCCCCGACAGGGGGCGCCTTCTAGGCTACACCTTC
J gene: TRBJ1-2
V gene: TRBV2
D gene: TRBD1
clone size: -

CDR3 protein: CASSFIRPINEQFF
CDR3 DNA: TGCGCCAGCAGCTTTATCCGCCCTATAAATGAGCAGTTCTTC
J gene: TRBJ2-1
V gene: TRBV5-1
D gene: -
clone size: -